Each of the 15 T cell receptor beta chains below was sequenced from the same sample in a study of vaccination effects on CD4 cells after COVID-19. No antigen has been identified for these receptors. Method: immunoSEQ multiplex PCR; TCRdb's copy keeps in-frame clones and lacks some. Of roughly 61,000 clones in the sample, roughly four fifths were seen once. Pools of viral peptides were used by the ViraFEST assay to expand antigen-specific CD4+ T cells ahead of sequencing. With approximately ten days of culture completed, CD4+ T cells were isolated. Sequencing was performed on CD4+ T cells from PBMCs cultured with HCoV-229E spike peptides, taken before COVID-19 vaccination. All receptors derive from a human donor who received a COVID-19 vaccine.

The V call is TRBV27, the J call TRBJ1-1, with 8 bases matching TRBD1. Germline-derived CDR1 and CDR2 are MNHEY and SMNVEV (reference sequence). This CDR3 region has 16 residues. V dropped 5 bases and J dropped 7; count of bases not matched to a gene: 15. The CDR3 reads CASSPDQGRGHSEAFF. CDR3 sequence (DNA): TGTGCCAGCAGTCCCGATCAAGGCAGGGGGCATAGTGAAGCTTTCTTT.

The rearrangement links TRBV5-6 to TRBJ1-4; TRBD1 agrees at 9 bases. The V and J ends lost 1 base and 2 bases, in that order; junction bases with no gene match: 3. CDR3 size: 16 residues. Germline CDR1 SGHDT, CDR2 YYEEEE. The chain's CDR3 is CASSLLGTGTNEKLFF. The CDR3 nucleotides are TGTGCCAGCAGCTTGCTTGGGACAGGGACTAATGAAAAACTGTTTTTT.

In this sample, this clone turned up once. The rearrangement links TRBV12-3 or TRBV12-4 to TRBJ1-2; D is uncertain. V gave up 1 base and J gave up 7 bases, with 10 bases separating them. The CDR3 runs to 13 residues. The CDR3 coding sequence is TGTGCCAGCAGTTTAGGAGGGAGTGGTGGCTACACCTTC. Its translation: CASSLGGSGGYTF.

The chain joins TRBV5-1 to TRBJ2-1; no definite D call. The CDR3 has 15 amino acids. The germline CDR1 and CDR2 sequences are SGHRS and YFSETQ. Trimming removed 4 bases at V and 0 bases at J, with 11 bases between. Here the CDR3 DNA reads TGCGCCAGCAGCCAGGACCTGAGCTCCTACAATGAGCAGTTCTTC. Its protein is CASSQDLSSYNEQFF. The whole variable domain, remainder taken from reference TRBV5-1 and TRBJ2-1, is KAGVTQTPRYLIKTRGQQVTLSCSPISGHRSVSWYQQTPGQGLQFLFEYFSETQRNKGNFPGRFSGRQFSNSRSEMNVSTLELGDSALYLCASSQDLSSYNEQFFGPGTRLTVL.

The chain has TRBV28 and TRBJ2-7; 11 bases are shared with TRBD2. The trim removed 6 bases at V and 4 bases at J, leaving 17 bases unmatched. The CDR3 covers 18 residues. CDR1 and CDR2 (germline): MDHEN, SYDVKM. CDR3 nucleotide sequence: TGTGCCAGCAGACCCGGGACAGCTAGCGGGGGGTTCATGTACGAGCAGTACGTC. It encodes CASRPGTASGGFMYEQYV.

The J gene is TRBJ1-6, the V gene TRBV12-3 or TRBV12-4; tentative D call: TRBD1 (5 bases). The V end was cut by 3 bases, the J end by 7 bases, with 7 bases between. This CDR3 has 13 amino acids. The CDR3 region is CASSFGGNSPLHF. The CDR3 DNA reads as TGTGCCAGCAGTTTTGGGGGGAATTCACCCCTCCACTTT.

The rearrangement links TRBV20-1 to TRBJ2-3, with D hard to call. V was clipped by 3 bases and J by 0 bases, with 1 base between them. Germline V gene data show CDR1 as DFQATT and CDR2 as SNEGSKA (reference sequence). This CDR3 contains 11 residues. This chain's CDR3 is CSASSTDTQYF. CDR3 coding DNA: TGCAGTGCTAGCAGCACAGATACGCAGTATTTT.

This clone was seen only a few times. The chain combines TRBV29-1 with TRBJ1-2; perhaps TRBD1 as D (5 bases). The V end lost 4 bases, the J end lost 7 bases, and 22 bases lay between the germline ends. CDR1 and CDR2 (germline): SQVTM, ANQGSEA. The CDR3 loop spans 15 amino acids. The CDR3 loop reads CSVVGERDELIGYTF. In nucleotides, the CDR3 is TGCAGCGTTGTTGGGGAACGGGACGAACTCATTGGCTACACCTTC.

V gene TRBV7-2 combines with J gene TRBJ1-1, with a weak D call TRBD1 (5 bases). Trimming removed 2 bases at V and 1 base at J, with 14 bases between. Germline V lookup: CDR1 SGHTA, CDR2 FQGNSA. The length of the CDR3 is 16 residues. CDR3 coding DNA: TGTGCCAGCAGCTTAACACCACCCGGACAGAACACTGAAGCTTTCTTT. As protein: CASSLTPPGQNTEAFF.

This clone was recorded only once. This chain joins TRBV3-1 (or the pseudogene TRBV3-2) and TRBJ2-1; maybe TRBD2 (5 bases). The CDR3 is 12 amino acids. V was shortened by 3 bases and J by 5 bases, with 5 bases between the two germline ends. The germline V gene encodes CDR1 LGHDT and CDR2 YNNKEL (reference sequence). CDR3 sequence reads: CASSHSDNEQFF. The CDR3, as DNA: TGTGCCAGCAGCCATAGCGACAATGAGCAGTTCTTC.

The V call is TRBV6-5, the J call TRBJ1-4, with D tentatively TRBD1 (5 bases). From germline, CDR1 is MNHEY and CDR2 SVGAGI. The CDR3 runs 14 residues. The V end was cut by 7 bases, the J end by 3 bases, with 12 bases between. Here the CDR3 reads CASKLGTANEKLFF. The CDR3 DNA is TGTGCCAGCAAGCTTGGGACGGCTAATGAAAAACTGTTTTTT.

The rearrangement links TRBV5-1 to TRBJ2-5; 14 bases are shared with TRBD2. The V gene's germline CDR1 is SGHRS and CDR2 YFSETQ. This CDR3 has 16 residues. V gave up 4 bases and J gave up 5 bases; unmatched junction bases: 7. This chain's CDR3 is CASSLRLAGGRETQYF. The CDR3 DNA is TGCGCCAGCAGCCTCCGACTAGCGGGGGGGCGGGAGACCCAGTACTTC.

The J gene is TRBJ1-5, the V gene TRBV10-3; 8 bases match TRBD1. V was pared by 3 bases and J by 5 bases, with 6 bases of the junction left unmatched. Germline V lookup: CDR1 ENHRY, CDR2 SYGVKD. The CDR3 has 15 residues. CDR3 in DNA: TGTGCCATCAGTGATTGGCAGGGGGCTTATCAGCCCCAGCATTTT. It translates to CAISDWQGAYQPQHF.

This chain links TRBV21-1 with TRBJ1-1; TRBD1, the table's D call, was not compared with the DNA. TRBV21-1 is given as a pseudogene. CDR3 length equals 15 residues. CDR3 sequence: CANKQIQGPNTEAFF. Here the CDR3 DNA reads TGTGCCAACAAACAAATACAGGGCCCGAACACTGAAGCTTTCTTT.

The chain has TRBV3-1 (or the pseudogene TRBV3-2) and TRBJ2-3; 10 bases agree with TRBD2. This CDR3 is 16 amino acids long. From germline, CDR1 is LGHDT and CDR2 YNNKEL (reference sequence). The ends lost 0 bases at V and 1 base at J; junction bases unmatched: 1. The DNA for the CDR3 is TGTGCCAGCAGCCAAGACGGGACTAGCGGCACAGATACGCAGTATTTT. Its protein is CASSQDGTSGTDTQYF.